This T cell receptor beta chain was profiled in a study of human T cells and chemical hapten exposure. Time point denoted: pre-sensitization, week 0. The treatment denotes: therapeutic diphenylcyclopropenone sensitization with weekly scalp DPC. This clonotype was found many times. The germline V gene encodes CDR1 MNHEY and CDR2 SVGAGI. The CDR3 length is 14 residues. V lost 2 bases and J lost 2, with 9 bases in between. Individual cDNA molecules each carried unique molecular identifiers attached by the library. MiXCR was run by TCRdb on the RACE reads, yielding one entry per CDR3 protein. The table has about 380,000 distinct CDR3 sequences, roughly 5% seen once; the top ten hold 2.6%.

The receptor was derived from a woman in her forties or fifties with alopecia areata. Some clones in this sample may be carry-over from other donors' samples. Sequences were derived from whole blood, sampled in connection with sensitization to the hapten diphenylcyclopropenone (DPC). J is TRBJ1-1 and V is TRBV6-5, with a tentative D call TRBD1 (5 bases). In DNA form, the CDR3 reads TGTGCCAGCAGTTACGGGGACTTAAACACTGAAGCTTTCTTT. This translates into CASSYGDLNTEAFF.